This T cell receptor beta chain is drawn from a study of blood T cell repertoires in COVID-19. Across the whole study: Nucleic acid was either cDNA or gDNA, and it came from T cells, B-cell-depleted T cells, or PBMCs.

Living in 20 to 30 US areas, the participants were between about 18 and 100 years of age. Cohort allocation depended upon clinical history that participants reported. Original handling: It was from reference gene primer amplification that nucleated cell counts were estimated. This table comes from immunoSEQ multiplex PCR, and its TCRdb copy is limited to in-frame clones, with some not included. D and trimming were read from the DNA, whereas the V and J calls and clone size are those reported in that table. Of roughly 140,000 clones in the sample, more than 75% are singletons; the top ten hold 1.2%. The germline CDR1 and CDR2 sequences are SGHRS and YFSETQ. V dropped 0 bases and J dropped 5 bases, with 14 bases sitting between them. CDR3 length equals 15 residues.

The receptor was derived from a young woman with acute COVID-19. The rearrangement uses TRBV5-1 and TRBJ2-5; D might be TRBD1 (6 bases). The sequenced sample was PBMCs or T cells enriched from blood (not recorded which). The CDR3 here is CASSLGTVGAETQYF. CDR3 in DNA: TGCGCCAGCAGCTTGGGGACAGTGGGGGCGGAGACCCAGTACTTC.